A selection of T cell receptor beta chains follows, all from one sample in a study of T cells after yellow fever vaccination. MiXCR, applied by TCRdb to the 5' RACE reads, yields one record per CDR3 protein. The table shows around 550,000 distinct CDR3 sequences, with 15% to 20% occurring only once. The sample was PBMCs, taken 15 days after the yellow fever booster vaccination. These receptor sequences come from a man between 25 and 39 years old who received the YFV17D yellow fever vaccine. Both conserved end residues are trimmed from each CDR3. A D gene is named only where the DNA matches it firmly. Some rows have no size entry. The others give once, few or many, or a class for an expanded clone.

>TRBV20-1|TRBJ2-7|few|TRBD1
SARDPLGRGSSYEQY
>TRBV20-1|TRBJ2-1|.|TRBD2
SASRGTSGGDEQF
>TRBV4-3|TRBJ2-1|.|.
ASSQDRRVSTTEQF
>TRBV7-2|TRBJ2-7|.|.
ASSLRGTYEQY
>TRBV12-3/TRBV12-4|TRBJ1-5|.|.
ASRGPINQPQH
>TRBV5-1|TRBJ2-1|.|TRBD2
ASMVGGGHSYNEQF
>TRBV7-2|TRBJ2-1|once|TRBD2
ASSDRTSGGYNEQF
>TRBV12-3/TRBV12-4|TRBJ2-7|many|.
ASGLGYSYEQY
>TRBV5-1|TRBJ2-5|.|.
ASSLLGEAETQY
>TRBV29-1|TRBJ2-3|few|TRBD2
SVVLSGSDTQY
>TRBV5-1|TRBJ2-3|.|TRBD2
ASSSGRVPDTQY